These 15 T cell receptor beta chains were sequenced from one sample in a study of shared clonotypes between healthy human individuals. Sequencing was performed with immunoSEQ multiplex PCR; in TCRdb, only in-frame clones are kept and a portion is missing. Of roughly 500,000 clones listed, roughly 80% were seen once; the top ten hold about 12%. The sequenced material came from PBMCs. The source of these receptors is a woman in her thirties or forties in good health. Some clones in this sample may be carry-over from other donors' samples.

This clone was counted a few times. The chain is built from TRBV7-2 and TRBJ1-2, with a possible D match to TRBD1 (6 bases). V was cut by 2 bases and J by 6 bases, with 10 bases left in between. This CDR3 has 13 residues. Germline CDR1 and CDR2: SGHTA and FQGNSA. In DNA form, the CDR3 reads TGTGCCAGCAGCTTACAGGGGAGGGATGGCTACACCTTC. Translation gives CASSLQGRDGYTF.

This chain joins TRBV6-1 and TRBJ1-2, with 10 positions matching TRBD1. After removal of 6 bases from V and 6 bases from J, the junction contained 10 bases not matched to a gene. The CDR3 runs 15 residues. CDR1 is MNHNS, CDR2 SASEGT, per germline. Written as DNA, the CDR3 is TGTGCCAGCAGGAAAGGGACAGGGGAATGGGATGGCTACACCTTC. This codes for CASRKGTGEWDGYTF.

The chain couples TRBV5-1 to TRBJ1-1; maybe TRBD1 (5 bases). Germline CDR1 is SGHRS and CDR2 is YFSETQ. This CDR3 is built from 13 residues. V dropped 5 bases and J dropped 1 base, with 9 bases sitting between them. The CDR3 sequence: CASSIDRNTEAFF. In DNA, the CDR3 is TGCGCCAGCAGTATCGACAGGAACACTGAAGCTTTCTTT.

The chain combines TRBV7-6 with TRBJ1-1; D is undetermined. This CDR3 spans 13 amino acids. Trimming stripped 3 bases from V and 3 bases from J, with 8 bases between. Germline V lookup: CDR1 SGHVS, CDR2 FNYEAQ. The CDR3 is CASSFAEDTEAFF. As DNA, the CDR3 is TGTGCCAGCAGCTTTGCGGAGGACACTGAAGCTTTCTTT. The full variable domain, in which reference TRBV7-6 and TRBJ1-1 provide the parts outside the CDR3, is GAGVSQSPRYKVTKRGQDVALRCDPISGHVSLYWYRQALGQGPEFLTYFNYEAQQDKSGLPNDRFSAERPEGSISTLTIQRTEQRDSAMYRCASSFAEDTEAFFGQGTRLTVV.

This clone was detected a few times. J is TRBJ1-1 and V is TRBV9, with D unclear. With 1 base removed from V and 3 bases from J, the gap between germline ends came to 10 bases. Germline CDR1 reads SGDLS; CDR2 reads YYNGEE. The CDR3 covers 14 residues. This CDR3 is CASSVLSGDTEAFF. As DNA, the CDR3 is TGTGCCAGCAGCGTATTGTCCGGGGACACTGAAGCTTTCTTT. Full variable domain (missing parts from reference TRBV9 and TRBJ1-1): DSGVTQTPKHLITATGQRVTLRCSPRSGDLSVYWYQQSLDQGLQFLIQYYNGEERAKGNILERFSAQQFPDLHSELNLSSLELGDSALYFCASSVLSGDTEAFFGQGTRLTVV.

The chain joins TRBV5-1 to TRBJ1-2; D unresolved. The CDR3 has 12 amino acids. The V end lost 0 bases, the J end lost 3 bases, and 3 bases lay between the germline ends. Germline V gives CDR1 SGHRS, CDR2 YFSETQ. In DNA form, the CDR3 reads TGCGCCAGCAGCTTGGACTACTATGGCTACACCTTC. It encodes CASSLDYYGYTF.

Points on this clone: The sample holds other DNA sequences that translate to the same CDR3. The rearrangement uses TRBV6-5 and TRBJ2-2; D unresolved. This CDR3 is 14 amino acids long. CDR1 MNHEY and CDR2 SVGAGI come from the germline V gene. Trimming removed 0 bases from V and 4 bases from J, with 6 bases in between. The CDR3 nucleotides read TGTGCCAGCAGTTACTCGGGAATCACCGGGGAGCTGTTTTTT. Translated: CASSYSGITGELFF.

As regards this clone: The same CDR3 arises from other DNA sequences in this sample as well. Written as DNA, the CDR3 is TGTGCCAGCAGTATCGACGGCCTCTCTGGAAACACCATATATTTT. It encodes CASSIDGLSGNTIYF. The J gene is TRBJ1-3, the V gene TRBV7-9; D is ambiguous. Trimming removed 6 bases at V and 0 bases at J, with 12 bases between. Germline CDR1 is SEHNR and CDR2 is FQNEAQ (reference sequence). The CDR3 is 15 residues long.

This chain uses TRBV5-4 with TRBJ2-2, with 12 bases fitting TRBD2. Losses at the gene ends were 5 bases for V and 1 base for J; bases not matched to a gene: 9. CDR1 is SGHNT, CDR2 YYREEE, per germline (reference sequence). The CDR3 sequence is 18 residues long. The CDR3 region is CASRPGTSGPLNTGELFF. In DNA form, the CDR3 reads TGTGCCAGCAGGCCCGGGACTAGCGGGCCTCTGAACACCGGGGAGCTGTTTTTT.

The CDR3 spells CASSSGASYGYTF. DNA for the CDR3: TGCGCCAGCAGCTCGGGGGCCAGCTATGGCTACACCTTC. The chain links TRBV5-1 to TRBJ1-2; D is perhaps TRBD1 (6 bases). The CDR3 is made up of 13 amino acids. Germline assignment: CDR1 SGHRS and CDR2 YFSETQ. Trimming stripped 3 bases from V and 4 bases from J, with 10 bases between.

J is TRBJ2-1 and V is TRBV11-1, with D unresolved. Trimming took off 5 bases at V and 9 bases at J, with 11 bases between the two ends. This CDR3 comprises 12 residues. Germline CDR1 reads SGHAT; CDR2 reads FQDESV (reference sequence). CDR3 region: CASSREVGEQFF. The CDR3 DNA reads TGTGCCAGCAGCCGAGAAGTCGGTGAGCAGTTCTTC.

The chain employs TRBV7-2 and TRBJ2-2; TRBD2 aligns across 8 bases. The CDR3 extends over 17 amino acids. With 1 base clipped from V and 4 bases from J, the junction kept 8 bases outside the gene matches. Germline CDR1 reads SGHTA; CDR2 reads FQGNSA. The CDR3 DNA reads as TGTGCCAGCAGCTTAGACCCAGCGGGAGTGGGCACCGGGGAGCTGTTTTTT. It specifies CASSLDPAGVGTGELFF.

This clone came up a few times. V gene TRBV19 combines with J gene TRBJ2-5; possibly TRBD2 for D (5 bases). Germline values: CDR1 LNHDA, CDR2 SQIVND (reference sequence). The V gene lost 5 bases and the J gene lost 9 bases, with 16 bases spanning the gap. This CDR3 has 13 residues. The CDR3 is CASSLANGGPQYF. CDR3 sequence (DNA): TGTGCCAGTAGTCTCGCAAACGGCGGGCCCCAGTACTTC.

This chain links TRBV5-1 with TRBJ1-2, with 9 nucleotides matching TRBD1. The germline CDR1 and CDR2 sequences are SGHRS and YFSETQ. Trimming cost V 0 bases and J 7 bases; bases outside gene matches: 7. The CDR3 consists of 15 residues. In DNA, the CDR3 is TGCGCCAGCAGCTTGGACCCTTGGACAGGGGCTGGCTACACCTTC. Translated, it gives CASSLDPWTGAGYTF.

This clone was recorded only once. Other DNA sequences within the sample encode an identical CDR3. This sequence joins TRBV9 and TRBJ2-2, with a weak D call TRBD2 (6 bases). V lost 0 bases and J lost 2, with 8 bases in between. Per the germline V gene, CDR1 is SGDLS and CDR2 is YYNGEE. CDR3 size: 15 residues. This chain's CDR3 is CASSVVGGNTGELFF. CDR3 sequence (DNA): TGTGCCAGCAGCGTAGTGGGAGGCAACACCGGGGAGCTGTTTTTT.